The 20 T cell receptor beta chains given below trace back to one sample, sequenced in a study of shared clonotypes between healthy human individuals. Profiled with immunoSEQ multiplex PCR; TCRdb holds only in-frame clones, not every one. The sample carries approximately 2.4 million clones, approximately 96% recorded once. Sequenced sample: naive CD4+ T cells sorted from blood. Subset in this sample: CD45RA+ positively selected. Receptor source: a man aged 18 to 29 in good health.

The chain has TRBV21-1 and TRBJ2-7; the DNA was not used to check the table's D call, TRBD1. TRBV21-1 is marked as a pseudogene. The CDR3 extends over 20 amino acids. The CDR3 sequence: CASSKDRDNSGPPPAYEQYF. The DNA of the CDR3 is TGTGCCAGCAGCAAGGACAGGGATAATAGCGGGCCGCCGCCCGCCTACGAGCAGTACTTC.

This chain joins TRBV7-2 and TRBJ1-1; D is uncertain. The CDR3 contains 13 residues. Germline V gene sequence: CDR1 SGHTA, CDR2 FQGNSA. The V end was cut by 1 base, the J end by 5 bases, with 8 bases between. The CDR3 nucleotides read TGTGCCAGCAGCTTAGGTTCAGGAACTGAAGCTTTCTTT. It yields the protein CASSLGSGTEAFF.

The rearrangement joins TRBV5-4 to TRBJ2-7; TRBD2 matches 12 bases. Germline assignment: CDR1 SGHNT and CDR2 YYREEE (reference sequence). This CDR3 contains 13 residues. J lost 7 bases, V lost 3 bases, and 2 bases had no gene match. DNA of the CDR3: TGTGCCAGCAGCTCCGGACTAGCGGGAGAGCAGTACTTC. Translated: CASSSGLAGEQYF.

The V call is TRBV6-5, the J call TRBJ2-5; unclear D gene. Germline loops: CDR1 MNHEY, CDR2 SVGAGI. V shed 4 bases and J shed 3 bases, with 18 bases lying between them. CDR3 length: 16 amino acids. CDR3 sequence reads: CASSSHLWVTEETQYF. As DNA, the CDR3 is TGTGCCAGCAGTTCGCATCTATGGGTGACCGAAGAGACCCAGTACTTC.

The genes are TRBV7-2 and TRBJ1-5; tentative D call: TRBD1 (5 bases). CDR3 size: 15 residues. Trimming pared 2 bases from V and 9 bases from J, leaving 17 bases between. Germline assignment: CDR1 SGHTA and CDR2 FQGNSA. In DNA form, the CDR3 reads TGTGCCAGCAGCTTATCTCTGGGGGTGGGGGGGCCCCAGCATTTT. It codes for CASSLSLGVGGPQHF.

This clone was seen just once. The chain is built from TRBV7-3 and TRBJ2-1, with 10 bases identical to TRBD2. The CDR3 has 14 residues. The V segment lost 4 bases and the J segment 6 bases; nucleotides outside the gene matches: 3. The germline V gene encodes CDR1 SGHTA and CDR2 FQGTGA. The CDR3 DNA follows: TGTGCCAGCAGCTCTAGCGGGGGACGCAATGAGCAGTTCTTC. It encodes CASSSSGGRNEQFF.

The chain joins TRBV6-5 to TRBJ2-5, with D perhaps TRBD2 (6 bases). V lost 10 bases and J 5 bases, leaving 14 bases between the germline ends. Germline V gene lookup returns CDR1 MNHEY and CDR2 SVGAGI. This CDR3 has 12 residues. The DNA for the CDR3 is TGTGCCACCGGGGCGGGAACGGAGACCCAGTACTTC. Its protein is CATGAGTETQYF.

The CDR3 coding sequence is TGTGCCAGCAGCCCAGGAGGGAGCACGGGGGACACTGAAGCTTTCTTT. Its translation is CASSPGGSTGDTEAFF. This chain connects TRBV5-4 to TRBJ1-1, with a possible D match to TRBD1 (5 bases). CDR3 length: 16 residues. The ends were cut back, 4 bases at V and 3 bases at J, with 19 bases in the middle. Germline V CDR1 and CDR2: SGHNT, YYREEE (reference sequence).

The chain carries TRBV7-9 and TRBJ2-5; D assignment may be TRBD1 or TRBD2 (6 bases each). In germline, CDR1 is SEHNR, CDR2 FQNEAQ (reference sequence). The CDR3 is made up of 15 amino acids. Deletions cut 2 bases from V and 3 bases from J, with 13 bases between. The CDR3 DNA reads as TGTGCCAGCAGCTTATGGGGGGCAAAAAAAGAGACCCAGTACTTC. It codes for CASSLWGAKKETQYF.

The CDR3 DNA reads TGTGCCAGCAGTGAATTTGAGGGAATGGGCACTGAAGCTTTCTTT. Translating it yields CASSEFEGMGTEAFF. The chain employs TRBV6-1 and TRBJ1-1; no clear D gene. The germline V gene encodes CDR1 MNHNS and CDR2 SASEGT. The CDR3 is 15 residues long. Trimming took off 2 bases at V and 4 bases at J, with 14 bases between the two ends.

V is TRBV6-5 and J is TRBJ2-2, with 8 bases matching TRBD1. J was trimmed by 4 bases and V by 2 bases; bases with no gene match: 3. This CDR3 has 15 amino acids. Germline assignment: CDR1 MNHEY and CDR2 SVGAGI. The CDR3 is CASSYGGTGTGELFF. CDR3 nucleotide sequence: TGTGCCAGCAGTTACGGGGGGACAGGCACCGGGGAGCTGTTTTTT.

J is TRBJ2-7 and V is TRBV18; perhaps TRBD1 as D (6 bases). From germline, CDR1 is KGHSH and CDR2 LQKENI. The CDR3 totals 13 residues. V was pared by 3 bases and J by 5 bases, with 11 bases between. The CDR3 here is CASSPKGDNEQYF. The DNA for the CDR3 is TGTGCCAGCTCACCCAAGGGGGACAACGAGCAGTACTTC.

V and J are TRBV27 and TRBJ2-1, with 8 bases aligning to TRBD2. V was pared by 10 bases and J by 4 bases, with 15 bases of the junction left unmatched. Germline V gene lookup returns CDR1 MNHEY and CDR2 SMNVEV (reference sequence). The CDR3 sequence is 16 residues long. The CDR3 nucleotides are TGTGCCACCACCCGGTATGTTAGCGGGGTTTACAATGAGCAGTTCTTC. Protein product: CATTRYVSGVYNEQFF.

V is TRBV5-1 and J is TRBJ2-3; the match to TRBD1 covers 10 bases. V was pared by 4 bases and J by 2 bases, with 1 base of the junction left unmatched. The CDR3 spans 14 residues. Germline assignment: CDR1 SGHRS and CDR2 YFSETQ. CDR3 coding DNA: TGCGCCAGCAGCCGACAGGGGGCCACAGATACGCAGTATTTT. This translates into CASSRQGATDTQYF.

The CDR3 sequence: CASSLRRPQGHEQYF. Here the CDR3 DNA reads TGTGCCAGCAGCTTGCGTCGCCCACAGGGTCACGAGCAGTACTTC. V gene TRBV5-6 combines with J gene TRBJ2-7, with TRBD1 as a possible D gene (6 bases). The CDR3 length is 15 residues. Trimming removed 1 base from V and 5 bases from J, with 16 bases in between. Germline values: CDR1 SGHDT, CDR2 YYEEEE.

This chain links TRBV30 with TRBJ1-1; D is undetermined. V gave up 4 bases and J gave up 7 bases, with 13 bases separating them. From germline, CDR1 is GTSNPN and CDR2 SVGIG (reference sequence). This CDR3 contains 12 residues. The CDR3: CAWTITTHEAFF. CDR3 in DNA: TGTGCCTGGACCATCACTACACATGAAGCTTTCTTT.

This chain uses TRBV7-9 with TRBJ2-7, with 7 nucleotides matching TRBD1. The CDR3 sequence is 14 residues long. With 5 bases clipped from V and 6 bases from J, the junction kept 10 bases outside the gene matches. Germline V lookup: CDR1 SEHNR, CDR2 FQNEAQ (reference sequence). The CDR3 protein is CASSPGQPRREQYF. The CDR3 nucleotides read TGTGCCAGCAGCCCGGGACAGCCCCGACGCGAGCAGTACTTC.

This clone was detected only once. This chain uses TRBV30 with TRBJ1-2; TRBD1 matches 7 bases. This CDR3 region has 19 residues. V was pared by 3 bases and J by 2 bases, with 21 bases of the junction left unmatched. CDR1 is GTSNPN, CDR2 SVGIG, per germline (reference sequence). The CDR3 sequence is CAWRAGTVEKQGPNYGYTF. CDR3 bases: TGTGCCTGGAGGGCTGGGACAGTCGAGAAACAAGGTCCCAACTATGGCTACACCTTC.

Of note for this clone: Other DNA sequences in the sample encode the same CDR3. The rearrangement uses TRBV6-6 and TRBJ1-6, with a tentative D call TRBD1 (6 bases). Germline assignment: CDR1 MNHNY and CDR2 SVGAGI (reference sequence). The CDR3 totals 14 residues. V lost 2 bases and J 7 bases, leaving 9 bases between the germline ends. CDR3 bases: TGTGCCAGCAGTTACGGAGGGGGGAATTCACCCCTCCACTTT. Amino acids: CASSYGGGNSPLHF.

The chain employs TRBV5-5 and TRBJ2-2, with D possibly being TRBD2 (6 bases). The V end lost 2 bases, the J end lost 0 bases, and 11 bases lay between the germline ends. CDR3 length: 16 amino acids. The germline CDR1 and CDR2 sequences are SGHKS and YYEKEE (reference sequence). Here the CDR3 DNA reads TGTGCCAGCAGCTTATCGACTAGAGCGAACACCGGGGAGCTGTTTTTT. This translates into CASSLSTRANTGELFF.